What follows are 20 T cell receptor beta chains derived from one specimen sequenced in a study of molecular identifiers for immune sequencing clone quantification. TCRdb re-called the PCR reads through MiXCR, storing one row per CDR3 protein. The data contain some 320,000 distinct CDR3 sequences, roughly 24% of them singletons. Sample: naive CD8+ T cells from blood, with Jurkat cell RNA spiked in. Regarding subset: FACS-sorted CD8+CD4-CCR7+CD45RA+ naive T cells. These TCRs come from a human donor in good health. Some libraries in this study had Jurkat cell RNA spiked in.

This clonotype was detected many times. The chain employs TRBV19 and TRBJ2-3; 9 bases line up with TRBD1. Germline V lookup: CDR1 LNHDA, CDR2 SQIVND (reference sequence). The CDR3 totals 16 residues. Unmatched junction bases numbered 15, after V lost 8 bases and J lost 6 bases. The CDR3 sequence: CASSTSFTGGMDTQYF. CDR3 nucleotides: TGTGCCAGTTCTACCTCCTTCACAGGGGGCATGGATACGCAGTATTTT.

This clonotype was picked up many times. This chain uses TRBV7-3 with TRBJ1-5; D call uncertain. CDR3 length equals 17 residues. Trimming pared 5 bases from V and 1 base from J, leaving 18 bases between. Germline CDR1 is SGHTA and CDR2 is FQGTGA. CDR3 loop: CASSLGRVTQSNQPQHF. CDR3 sequence (DNA): TGTGCCAGCAGCCTGGGAAGGGTGACCCAAAGCAATCAGCCCCAGCATTTT.

V is TRBV27 and J is TRBJ2-7; D gene unclear. The CDR3 is 13 amino acids. V gave up 3 bases and J gave up 0 bases, with 6 bases separating them. Germline CDR1 reads MNHEY; CDR2 reads SMNVEV (reference sequence). Here the CDR3 reads CASSFVGSYEQYF. In nucleotides, the CDR3 is TGTGCCAGCAGTTTTGTGGGCTCCTACGAGCAGTACTTC.

In this sample, this clonotype turned up a few times. The chain recombines TRBV28 with TRBJ2-3; D is unclear. V dropped 6 bases and J dropped 0 bases, with 13 bases sitting between them. This CDR3 has 15 amino acids. The germline V gene encodes CDR1 MDHEN and CDR2 SYDVKM. The CDR3 bases are TGTGCCAGCAGGAAGGACGGCTCAAGCACAGATACGCAGTATTTT. Encoded protein: CASRKDGSSTDTQYF.

The CDR3 DNA sequence: TGTGCCTGGACTCTAGGGGGGCGGACTGAAGCTTTCTTT. As protein: CAWTLGGRTEAFF. The genes are TRBV30 and TRBJ1-1; perhaps TRBD1 as D (6 bases). The V gene lost 4 bases and the J gene lost 5 bases, with 14 bases spanning the gap. Germline values: CDR1 GTSNPN, CDR2 SVGIG (reference sequence). The CDR3 is made up of 13 amino acids.

This clonotype was picked up a small number of times. The chain has TRBV7-3 and TRBJ2-1; the match to TRBD2 covers 8 bases. J gave up 10 bases and V 5 bases, and 16 bases lay outside the gene matches. Germline lookup yields CDR1 SGHTA and CDR2 FQGTGA. The CDR3 runs to 16 residues. CDR3 loop: CASSLHERENSVEQFF. CDR3 DNA sequence: TGTGCCAGCAGCCTCCATGAGCGGGAGAATTCAGTGGAGCAGTTCTTC.

This chain links TRBV23-1 with TRBJ2-5, with D possibly TRBD1 on 5 matching bases. TRBV23-1 is annotated as an ORF whose role is uncertain. The ends were cut back, 7 bases at V and 3 bases at J, with 12 bases in the middle. The CDR3 contains 13 residues. The DNA for the CDR3 is TGCGCCAGCACCGGTGAAGGGGAAGAGACCCAGTACTTC. Encoded protein: CASTGEGEETQYF.

Of note for this clonotype: The junction does not match germline at one end; this may be a read error. CDR3 protein: CASSPAGTQPYGQYF. CDR3 DNA sequence: TGTGCCAGCAGCCCCGCCGGGACACAGCCCTACGGGCAGTACTTC. This rearrangement joins TRBV7-6 to TRBJ2-7; maybe TRBD1 (6 bases). The CDR3 loop spans 15 amino acids. CDR1 is SGHVS and CDR2 is FNYEAQ in the germline V gene.

The sample holds many counts of this clonotype. This CDR3 is CASSPDRGLALNTEAFF. CDR3 bases: TGTGCCAGCAGCCCAGACAGGGGGCTGGCCCTGAACACTGAAGCTTTCTTT. The rearrangement joins TRBV28 to TRBJ1-1; TRBD1 matches 10 bases. After removal of 6 bases from V and 0 bases from J, the junction contained 10 bases not matched to a gene. CDR1 is MDHEN and CDR2 is SYDVKM in the germline V gene. This CDR3 spans 17 amino acids.

At least ten counts were recorded for this clonotype. The rearrangement links TRBV29-1 to TRBJ1-4, with 8 bases identical to TRBD1. Unmatched junction bases numbered 15, after V lost 6 bases and J lost 12 bases. The CDR3 has 14 amino acids. Germline V gene sequence: CDR1 SQVTM, CDR2 ANQGSEA. CDR3 coding DNA: TGCAGCGTCGGCCTCCGTGACAGGGGAAGGGAACTGTTTTTT. Its translation: CSVGLRDRGRELFF.

Remarks on this clonotype: Given a much more abundant clone one base away, this may be a read error. The genes are TRBV7-9 and TRBJ2-7; D not resolved. This CDR3 has 13 amino acids. Germline CDR1 is SEHNR and CDR2 is FQNEAQ (reference sequence). V gave up 5 bases and J gave up 2 bases, with 10 bases separating them. CDR3 in DNA: TGTGCCAGCAGCACGGGCATCACCTACGAGCAGTACTTC. This translates into CASSTGITYEQYF.

A few counts support this clonotype. The rearrangement links TRBV29-1 to TRBJ2-5; possible D gene TRBD2, 5 bases. V lost 2 bases and J lost 0, with 25 bases in between. This CDR3 has 19 amino acids. Germline CDR1 is SQVTM and CDR2 is ANQGSEA. DNA for the CDR3: TGCAGCGTTGAACAAGGACTGCCGCATATTCGCTGGGACCAAGAGACCCAGTACTTC. Translating it yields CSVEQGLPHIRWDQETQYF.

This clonotype was counted at least ten times. Relative to the germline gene, one junction end is altered; a read error may explain this. This CDR3 is CASSPRSFEQYF. The CDR3 bases are TGTGCCAGCAGCCCCAGGTCCTTCGAGCAGTACTTC. This sequence joins TRBV7-9 and TRBJ2-7; D is undetermined. The CDR3 is 12 amino acids. Per germline, CDR1 SEHNR and CDR2 FQNEAQ (reference sequence).

This clonotype was detected only a few times. V gene TRBV20-1 combines with J gene TRBJ2-1; D is uncertain. Trimming shortened V by 6 bases and J by 5 bases, and 5 bases separated the two germline ends. The germline CDR1 and CDR2 sequences are DFQATT and SNEGSKA (reference sequence). There are 10 residues in the CDR3. DNA for the CDR3: TGCAGTGCCATCAACAATGAGCAGTTCTTC. Protein: CSAINNEQFF.

This clonotype was detected many times. The CDR3 protein is CASSKGLDSDTQYF. The CDR3 DNA is TGTGCCAGCAGTAAGGGACTAGATTCAGATACGCAGTATTTT. The chain employs TRBV12-3 or TRBV12-4 and TRBJ2-3, with TRBD2 matching over 8 bases. The trim removed 5 bases at V and 4 bases at J, leaving 5 bases unmatched. The CDR3 is 14 amino acids.

Comment on this clonotype: This may stem from a read error, because a much larger clone lies one nucleotide away. The J gene is TRBJ1-4, the V gene TRBV7-6; TRBD1 is a possible D gene (5 bases). This CDR3 region has 15 residues. Trimming removed 4 bases at V and 7 bases at J, with 16 bases between. The germline V gene has CDR1 SGHVS and CDR2 FNYEAQ. CDR3 nucleotide sequence: TGTGCCAGCAGCTGTTATGGGGGTGTAGGTGAAAAACTGTTTTTT. Encoded protein: CASSCYGGVGEKLFF.

A remark on this clonotype: One junction end does not reproduce the germline sequence, and a read error may be involved. This chain uses TRBV7-7 with TRBJ2-1; 7 bases are shared with TRBD2. The germline V gene has CDR1 SSHAT and CDR2 FNYEAQ (reference sequence). This CDR3 contains 17 residues. The CDR3 nucleotides read TGTGCTAGCAGCTTAGAGCCGGGAGGAAGGTCCGTAAATGAGCAGTTCTTC. Translated, it gives CASSLEPGGRSVNEQFF. Combining the CDR3 with reference TRBV7-7 and TRBJ2-1 gives the whole variable domain GAGVSQSPRYKVTKRGQDVTLRCDPISSHATLYWYQQALGQGPEFLTYFNYEAQPDKSGLPSDRFSAERPEGSISTLTIQRTEQRDSAMYRCASSLEPGGRSVNEQFFGPGTRLTVL.

This clonotype was seen at least ten times. The V gene is TRBV6-1, the J gene TRBJ1-5; weak D call: TRBD1 (5 bases). Per the germline V gene, CDR1 is MNHNS and CDR2 is SASEGT. The CDR3 loop spans 16 amino acids. With 2 bases removed from V and 4 bases from J, the gap between germline ends came to 15 bases. The CDR3 reads CASSELRGPLNQPQHF. The CDR3 DNA sequence: TGTGCCAGCAGTGAATTGAGGGGCCCACTTAATCAGCCCCAGCATTTT.

The rearrangement joins TRBV12-3 or TRBV12-4 to TRBJ2-5; D remains unclear. Trimming took 1 base from V and 4 from J, leaving 13 bases between them. The CDR3 consists of 15 residues. In DNA, the CDR3 is TGTGCCAGCAGTTTAGTCTCGCGAACGAGAGAGACCCAGTACTTC. It translates to CASSLVSRTRETQYF.

This clonotype was detected many times. This CDR3 reads CASSFTGPMEYF. The CDR3 DNA follows: TGTGCCAGCAGCTTTACCGGCCCAATGGAGTATTTT. This chain connects TRBV7-9 to TRBJ2-3; D is undetermined. Germline lookup yields CDR1 SEHNR and CDR2 FQNEAQ (reference sequence). The V end was cut by 3 bases, the J end by 13 bases, with 14 bases between. The CDR3 is 12 amino acids.